A selection of T cell receptor beta chains follows, all from one sample in a study of OX40 agonist ivuxolimab in advanced cancers. Profiling relied on immunoSEQ multiplex PCR, and the TCRdb table lists in-frame clones only, not all of them. The data contain about 45,000 clones, approximately 85% of them singletons. This specimen was CD4+ or CD8+ T cells sorted from blood, taken in a trial of the OX40 agonist ivuxolimab. The receptors were sampled from an adult with an advanced solid tumor such as melanoma, head and neck, liver or kidney cancer. Each CDR3 is given with its conserved first and last residue. Fields, in order: V gene, CDR3 length, CDR3 protein.

V gene: TRBV2
CDR3 length: 13
CDR3 protein: CASRANGGETQYF

V gene: TRBV30
CDR3 length: 14
CDR3 protein: CAWDSTGFRYGYTF

V gene: TRBV28
CDR3 length: 15
CDR3 protein: CASSLVNTGGTEAFF

V gene: TRBV27
CDR3 length: 17
CDR3 protein: CASSLGSDRGTYNEQFF

V gene: TRBV5-1
CDR3 length: 14
CDR3 protein: CASSWGTSTYEQYF

V gene: TRBV27
CDR3 length: 14
CDR3 protein: CASSLGGRVSPLHF

V gene: TRBV4-1
CDR3 length: 14
CDR3 protein: CASSPLVGSYEQYF

V gene: TRBV6-5
CDR3 length: 14
CDR3 protein: CASRLGAGLETQYF

V gene: TRBV6-1
CDR3 length: 14
CDR3 protein: CASKGLAGHGELFF

V gene: TRBV5-6
CDR3 length: 13
CDR3 protein: CASSKTLNTEAFF

V gene: TRBV18
CDR3 length: 14
CDR3 protein: CASSPTTADQPQHF

V gene: TRBV6-1
CDR3 length: 15
CDR3 protein: CASSEIGRANYGYTF

V gene: TRBV28
CDR3 length: 12
CDR3 protein: CASLGGHQPQHF

V gene: TRBV27
CDR3 length: 17
CDR3 protein: CASNSRGTVIMNTEAFF

V gene: TRBV27
CDR3 length: 15
CDR3 protein: CASSSRDSLGKPQHF

V gene: TRBV7-9
CDR3 length: 18
CDR3 protein: CASSLYAGTSGSEYEQYF

V gene: TRBV9
CDR3 length: 17
CDR3 protein: CASSVDPGRGGRVEQYF